This T cell receptor (beta chain) emerged from a study of OX40 agonist ivuxolimab in advanced cancers. Sequencing was performed with immunoSEQ multiplex PCR; in TCRdb, only in-frame clones are kept and a portion is missing. The data show tens of thousands of clones, over 80% seen once. This CDR3 has 16 residues. The ends lost 2 bases at V and 4 bases at J; junction bases unmatched: 8. The germline V gene encodes CDR1 SGHRS and CDR2 YFSETQ. This clone was observed a handful of times. The receptor comes from an adult with an advanced solid tumor such as melanoma, head and neck, liver or kidney cancer. The sequencing used CD4+ or CD8+ T cells sorted from blood, collected in a trial of the OX40 agonist ivuxolimab. This chain links TRBV5-1 with TRBJ2-5, with 10 bases identical to TRBD1. CDR3 DNA: TGCGCCAGCAGCTTATTCGGACAGGGGGGAGCAGAGACCCAGTACTTC. As protein: CASSLFGQGGAETQYF.